This entry features one TCR beta chain sequence. What it recognizes is unknown. The junction had 8 bases not matched to a gene; V was cut back by 4 bases and J by 3 bases. Germline V gene lookup returns CDR1 MNHNS and CDR2 SASEGT. This CDR3 has 15 amino acids. TCRdb recomputed calls from the reads with MiXCR, one row per CDR3 protein. The sample contains roughly 500,000 distinct CDR3 sequences, 30% to 40% of which appear only once. These data belong to a study of T cell repertoires in cytomegalovirus infection. Study at large: Use of recently identified HLA-C-restricted and well-studied HLA-B-restricted CMV epitopes was part of the study.

Notes on the study in general: Dominating the ex vivo response were TCR beta clonotypes that were CMV-specific and HLA-C-restricted.

The sequence derives from a human donor in good health (CMV status not recorded). Some clones in this sample may be carry-over from other donors' samples. Material: cultured PBMCs, obtained from culture after CMV antigen stimulation. The chain has TRBV6-1 and TRBJ2-7, with 8 bases identical to TRBD2. The CDR3 DNA follows: TGTGCCAGCAGTGTCCTAGCGGGCGGGATCTACGAGCAGTACTTC. Translation: CASSVLAGGIYEQYF.